The 30 T cell receptor beta chains reported below all come from one sample, sequenced in a study of T-cell memory formation after mild COVID-19. TCRdb ran MiXCR on the 5' RACE reads and lists one entry per CDR3 protein. Here the sample spans over 300,000 distinct CDR3 sequences, 20% to 25% being singletons. Material: PBMCs or a T cell subset sorted from them (not recorded which). The receptor set was obtained from a man aged 18 to 29 who had mild COVID-19 (a few samples of this study predate the infection). Cell type and time point are not known.

The chain has TRBV11-3 and TRBJ2-7, with 9 bases identical to TRBD2. The CDR3 has 15 amino acids. Germline CDR1 SGHNT, CDR2 YENEEA. V shed 1 base and J 3 bases; nucleotides not matched to a gene: 4. CDR3 region: CASSLVLAGRYEQYF. CDR3 bases: TGTGCCAGCAGCTTAGTGCTAGCGGGACGCTACGAGCAGTACTTC.

The table lists this clonotype with a few counts. The chain joins TRBV7-9 to TRBJ2-7; 10 bases match TRBD1. The CDR3 sequence is 15 residues long. V was clipped by 5 bases and J by 2 bases; unmatched bases: 6. The germline V gene has CDR1 SEHNR and CDR2 FQNEAQ (reference sequence). Written as DNA, the CDR3 is TGTGCCAGCAGCGCAGACAGGGGGCGACCCTACGAGCAGTACTTC. Translation gives CASSADRGRPYEQYF.

The chain has TRBV6-5 and TRBJ1-2; D might be TRBD1 (5 bases). This CDR3 spans 15 amino acids. The V end lost 7 bases, the J end lost 5 bases, and 20 bases lay between the germline ends. Germline V gene lookup returns CDR1 MNHEY and CDR2 SVGAGI. This CDR3 is CASTRLGQTLYGYTF. The DNA of the CDR3 is TGTGCCAGCACCAGATTGGGGCAAACACTTTATGGCTACACCTTC.

The chain carries TRBV28 and TRBJ2-5; D perhaps matches TRBD1 (6 bases). The CDR3 totals 13 residues. The germline V and J ends were trimmed by 7 bases and 3 bases, with 12 bases remaining between them. The germline V gene encodes CDR1 MDHEN and CDR2 SYDVKM. The CDR3 here is CASTPGVEETQYF. The CDR3 DNA is TGTGCCAGCACCCCAGGGGTGGAAGAGACCCAGTACTTC.

This clonotype showed up just a few times. This chain links TRBV5-1 with TRBJ2-7; no clear D. Per the germline V gene, CDR1 is SGHRS and CDR2 is YFSETQ. Trimming pared 0 bases from V and 0 bases from J, leaving 7 bases between. This CDR3 is built from 14 residues. The CDR3 spells CASSLALNSYEQYF. In nucleotides, the CDR3 is TGCGCCAGCAGCTTGGCCCTGAACTCCTACGAGCAGTACTTC.

In its sample, this clonotype was seen a few times. V is TRBV28 and J is TRBJ1-2, with D uncertain. The CDR3 is 11 residues long. V was trimmed by 7 bases and J by 4 bases, leaving 7 bases between them. Germline V gene sequence: CDR1 MDHEN, CDR2 SYDVKM. The CDR3 here is CASTDLYGYTF. The CDR3 DNA follows: TGTGCCAGCACCGACCTCTATGGCTACACCTTC.

The V gene is TRBV5-6, the J gene TRBJ2-3; maybe TRBD1 (6 bases). The V gene's germline CDR1 is SGHDT and CDR2 YYEEEE. CDR3 length: 15 amino acids. V shed 0 bases and J shed 6 bases, with 14 bases lying between them. CDR3 in amino acids: CASSLVGAHGDTQYF. In DNA form, the CDR3 reads TGTGCCAGCAGCTTGGTGGGGGCGCACGGGGATACGCAGTATTTT.

This clonotype came up a few times. CDR3 nucleotides: TGTGCCAGCAGCCAAGGAGAGGGGGGGGGCACAGATACGCAGTATTTT. This encodes CASSQGEGGGTDTQYF. This rearrangement joins TRBV4-2 to TRBJ2-3; tentatively, D is TRBD2 (7 bases). This CDR3 has 16 residues. Trimming removed 1 base from V and 1 base from J, with 12 bases in between. CDR1 is LGHNA and CDR2 is YNFKEQ in the germline V gene.

The V and J genes are TRBV4-1 and TRBJ1-1, with D possibly matching TRBD1 (6 bases). V lost 4 bases, J lost 3 bases, and 18 bases lay in between. The germline V gene encodes CDR1 MGHRA and CDR2 YSYEKL. The CDR3 length is 16 residues. As DNA, the CDR3 is TGCGCCAGCAGCCCAGTAGGGGGTAGTGTCCACACTGAAGCTTTCTTT. This codes for CASSPVGGSVHTEAFF.

V is TRBV12-3 or TRBV12-4 and J is TRBJ2-6; D unresolved. This CDR3 region has 14 residues. V was trimmed by 7 bases and J by 4 bases, leaving 11 bases between them. As DNA, the CDR3 is TGTGCCAGCACCCCCGTAGTCGGGGCCAACGTCCTGACTTTC. Protein product: CASTPVVGANVLTF.

This clonotype was picked up a small number of times. At one end, the junction sequence differs from germline, possibly due to a read error. The genes are TRBV7-7 and TRBJ2-2, with 7 bases that match TRBD1. Germline V gives CDR1 SSHAT, CDR2 FNYEAQ (reference sequence). The CDR3 is 14 residues long. Here the CDR3 DNA reads TGTGCTAGCAGTTTGACAGGGAGTCACGGGGAGCTGTTTTTT. As protein: CASSLTGSHGELFF.

Many counts were recorded for this clonotype. The V and J genes are TRBV7-2 and TRBJ2-1; D is unresolved. Trimming removed 5 bases from V and 9 bases from J, with 8 bases in between. The CDR3 is made up of 11 amino acids. Germline V gives CDR1 SGHTA, CDR2 FQGNSA. CDR3 amino acids: CASSTVGEQFF. The CDR3 nucleotides are TGTGCCAGCAGCACAGTAGGTGAGCAGTTCTTC. Full variable domain (missing parts from reference TRBV7-2 and TRBJ2-1): GAGVSQSPSNKVTEKGKDVELRCDPISGHTALYWYRQSLGQGLEFLIYFQGNSAPDKSGLPSDRFSAERTGGSVSTLTIQRTQQEDSAVYLCASSTVGEQFFGPGTRLTVL.

The CDR3 coding sequence is TGTGCCAGCAACAGGGGCACTGAAGCTTTCTTT. As protein: CASNRGTEAFF. The chain employs TRBV21-1 and TRBJ1-1. TRBV21-1 is designated a pseudogene. The CDR3 consists of 11 residues.

J is TRBJ1-2 and V is TRBV4-3; weak D call: TRBD1 (5 bases). CDR1 and CDR2 (germline): LGHNA, YSLEER. Deletions cut 0 bases from V and 8 bases from J, with 13 bases between. This CDR3 comprises 14 residues. The CDR3 region has the DNA TGCGCCAGCAGCCAAGATCTACGGGGGTTAGGCTACACCTTC. This translates into CASSQDLRGLGYTF.

The rearrangement links TRBV18 to TRBJ1-1; no definite D call. The germline V gene has CDR1 KGHSH and CDR2 LQKENI. Trimming removed 0 bases at V and 10 bases at J, with 15 bases between. The length of the CDR3 is 14 residues. In DNA, the CDR3 is TGTGCCAGCTCACCACCGGTCTACCTCTTGCCAGCTTTCTTT. The encoded protein is CASSPPVYLLPAFF. Full variable domain (outside the CDR3, taken from reference TRBV18 and TRBJ1-1): NAGVMQNPRHLVRRRGQEARLRCSPMKGHSHVYWYRQLPEEGLKFMVYLQKENIIDESGMPKERFSAEFPKEGPSILRIQQVVRGDSAAYFCASSPPVYLLPAFFGQGTRLTVV.

This clonotype came up a few times. The chain is built from TRBV3-1 and TRBJ1-2, with D tentatively TRBD1 (5 bases). V shed 7 bases and J shed 8 bases, with 14 bases lying between them. Looked up from germline, CDR1 is LGHDT and CDR2 is YNNKEL (reference sequence). The CDR3 runs 12 residues. The CDR3 DNA reads as TGTGCCAGCAATCGGCGGGGCGGAGGCTACACCTTC. It is translated as CASNRRGGGYTF. The full variable domain, rest sourced from reference TRBV3-1 and TRBJ1-2, is DTAVSQTPKYLVTQMGNDKSIKCEQNLGHDTMYWYKQDSKKFLKIMFSYNNKELIINETVPNRFSPKSPDKAHLNLHINSLELGDSAVYFCASNRRGGGYTFGSGTRLTVV.

The chain carries TRBV7-2 and TRBJ1-5, with D uncertain. Per the germline V gene, CDR1 is SGHTA and CDR2 is FQGNSA. CDR3 size: 13 residues. The V and J ends lost 5 bases and 9 bases respectively, with 14 bases between them. CDR3 sequence: CASSPWETRPQHF. The CDR3, as DNA: TGTGCCAGCAGCCCTTGGGAGACCCGGCCCCAGCATTTT. Complete variable domain (other parts from reference TRBV7-2 and TRBJ1-5): GAGVSQSPSNKVTEKGKDVELRCDPISGHTALYWYRQSLGQGLEFLIYFQGNSAPDKSGLPSDRFSAERTGGSVSTLTIQRTQQEDSAVYLCASSPWETRPQHFGDGTRLSIL.

The table lists this clonotype with many counts. The V call is TRBV28, the J call TRBJ2-7; 7 bases are a match to TRBD2. V was pared by 7 bases and J by 3 bases, with 18 bases of the junction left unmatched. The CDR3 contains 17 residues. The germline V gene encodes CDR1 MDHEN and CDR2 SYDVKM. As DNA, the CDR3 is TGTGCCAGCAACGCCGGGGGGTGGGCACCGCCATTCTACGAGCAGTACGTC. Encoded protein: CASNAGGWAPPFYEQYV.

This clonotype occurred many times. This chain uses TRBV7-9 with TRBJ2-7; D not resolved. Looked up from germline, CDR1 is SEHNR and CDR2 is FQNEAQ (reference sequence). The CDR3 covers 13 residues. V gave up 4 bases and J gave up 3 bases, with 10 bases separating them. CDR3 nucleotides: TGTGCCAGCAGCTCGCCCCCGATCTACGAGCAGTACTTC. Residues: CASSSPPIYEQYF. Full variable domain (missing parts from reference TRBV7-9 and TRBJ2-7): DTGVSQNPRHKITKRGQNVTFRCDPISEHNRLYWYRQTLGQGPEFLTYFQNEAQLEKSRLLSDRFSAERPKGSFSTLEIQRTEQGDSAMYLCASSSPPIYEQYFGPGTRLTVT.

This clonotype has only a few counts. CDR3 sequence reads: CASSVGAPDTQYF. The DNA for the CDR3 is TGTGCCAGCAGCGTGGGAGCGCCAGATACGCAGTATTTT. This sequence joins TRBV9 and TRBJ2-3; maybe TRBD2 (5 bases). The V and J ends lost 2 bases and 4 bases respectively, with 8 bases between them. In germline, CDR1 is SGDLS, CDR2 YYNGEE. This CDR3 region has 13 residues.

The V gene is TRBV20-1, the J gene TRBJ1-2; 9 nucleotides agree with TRBD1. Germline CDR1 and CDR2: DFQATT and SNEGSKA (reference sequence). V shed 3 bases and J 6 bases; nucleotides not matched to a gene: 14. The CDR3 runs to 16 residues. This CDR3 is CSARGQGISVVDGYTF. CDR3 nucleotides: TGCAGTGCTAGGGGACAGGGAATATCAGTCGTAGATGGCTACACCTTC.

This clonotype showed up just a few times. The chain joins TRBV5-1 to TRBJ2-2; 7 bases match TRBD1. Germline V CDR1 and CDR2: SGHRS, YFSETQ. The CDR3 has 15 amino acids. Losses at the gene ends were 4 bases for V and 7 bases for J; bases not matched to a gene: 10. As DNA, the CDR3 is TGCGCCAGCAGCATACAGGGGAAAGGCATCGGGGAGCTGTTTTTT. Its translation: CASSIQGKGIGELFF.

This clonotype was detected a few times. The chain uses TRBV5-1 and TRBJ2-6; D is possibly TRBD1 (6 bases). CDR1 and CDR2 from the germline V gene are SGHRS and YFSETQ. There are 15 residues in the CDR3. Trimming took off 4 bases at V and 4 bases at J, with 12 bases between the two ends. The CDR3 nucleotides read TGCGCCAGCAGCGGCACAGGGACCGGGGCCAACGTCCTGACTTTC. It specifies CASSGTGTGANVLTF.

This rearrangement joins TRBV5-1 to TRBJ2-7; D may correspond to TRBD1 or TRBD2 (5 bases each). Per germline, CDR1 SGHRS and CDR2 YFSETQ. This CDR3 has 15 amino acids. V was cut by 1 base and J by 2 bases, with 13 bases left in between. The DNA for the CDR3 is TGCGCCAGCAGCTTGACGGGACGGAATCCCTACGAGCAGTACTTC. Amino acid sequence: CASSLTGRNPYEQYF. Full variable domain (rest looked up from reference TRBV5-1 and TRBJ2-7): KAGVTQTPRYLIKTRGQQVTLSCSPISGHRSVSWYQQTPGQGLQFLFEYFSETQRNKGNFPGRFSGRQFSNSRSEMNVSTLELGDSALYLCASSLTGRNPYEQYFGPGTRLTVT.

V usage is TRBV7-9 and J usage is TRBJ1-2, with D possibly TRBD1 on 5 matching bases. The CDR3 spans 14 residues. Per germline, CDR1 SEHNR and CDR2 FQNEAQ (reference sequence). The V gene lost 5 bases and the J gene lost 3 bases, with 13 bases spanning the gap. The CDR3 here is CASSPVDSYYGYTF. CDR3 in DNA: TGTGCCAGCAGCCCCGTCGACAGTTACTATGGCTACACCTTC.

The chain couples TRBV24-1 to TRBJ2-5; no reliable D call. Germline V gene lookup returns CDR1 KGHDR and CDR2 SFDVKD. There are 11 residues in the CDR3. V was trimmed by 5 bases and J by 4 bases, leaving 4 bases between them. CDR3 bases: TGTGCCACCAGTGCGGGAGAGACCCAGTACTTC. Translation: CATSAGETQYF.

CDR3 sequence (DNA): TGCAGTGCTAGTAGGGGTGGGGGTCAGCCCCAGCATTTT. Amino acid sequence: CSASRGGGQPQHF. The gene calls are TRBV20-1 and TRBJ1-5, with D maybe TRBD1 (5 bases). This CDR3 is built from 13 residues. Germline-derived CDR1 and CDR2 are DFQATT and SNEGSKA (reference sequence). V dropped 3 bases and J dropped 6 bases, with 12 bases sitting between them.

This rearrangement joins TRBV4-3 to TRBJ2-5, with D unresolved. The V end lost 0 bases, the J end lost 3 bases, and 8 bases lay between the germline ends. This CDR3 comprises 14 residues. CDR1 LGHNA and CDR2 YSLEER come from the germline V gene. The CDR3 loop is CASSQDRTEETQYF. In DNA form, the CDR3 reads TGCGCCAGCAGCCAAGATAGGACGGAAGAGACCCAGTACTTC.

This clonotype was detected a few times. V usage is TRBV12-3 or TRBV12-4 and J usage is TRBJ2-1, with TRBD2 matching 10 bases. The CDR3 extends over 13 amino acids. The V and J ends lost 8 bases and 7 bases, in that order; junction bases with no gene match: 5. The CDR3 DNA is TGTGCCAGCGGGACTAGCGATCGGAATGAGCAGTTCTTC. Encoded protein: CASGTSDRNEQFF.

The chain is built from TRBV23-1 and TRBJ2-7; unclear D gene. TRBV23-1 is reported as an ORF; its role is uncertain. V was clipped by 4 bases and J by 4 bases, with 17 bases between them. The CDR3 spans 15 residues. The CDR3 here is CASSPSRWNKYEQYF. The CDR3 DNA reads TGCGCCAGCAGTCCCTCTAGGTGGAATAAGTACGAGCAGTACTTC.